Listed below are T cell receptor beta chains from one sample, sequenced in a study of CD8 T cells in ankylosing spondylitis. In TCRdb, the 5' RACE reads were re-called with MiXCR into one record per CDR3 protein. The table has about 130,000 distinct CDR3 sequences, 6% to 8.5% seen once. Sequencing was carried out using blood, either unsorted or a sorted T cell fraction (not recorded which). These receptors all come from a male donor with ankylosing spondylitis or in good health (not recorded which). Both conserved end residues are part of each CDR3. A D gene is named only where the DNA matches it firmly. The size field is filled for only some rows; it gives once, few, many or a size class.

TRBV3-1	TRBJ1-1	many	.	CASSLGLEVFF	TGTGCCAGCAGCCTGGGGCTAGAGGTTTTCTTT
TRBV29-1	TRBJ2-3	.	.	CSVDQRDTQYF	TGCAGCGTTGATCAGCGGGATACGCAGTATTTT
TRBV12-3/TRBV12-4	TRBJ2-2	.	.	CASRPDPGTGELFF	TGTGCCAGCAGACCGGACCCGGGCACCGGGGAGCTGTTTTTT
TRBV28	TRBJ2-4	many	.	CASSPSTEGKNIQYF	TGTGCCAGCAGTCCCTCGACAGAGGGCAAAAACATTCAGTACTTC
TRBV11-1	TRBJ2-7	.	TRBD2	CASSFGLANSYEQYF	TGTGCCAGCAGCTTCGGACTAGCGAACTCCTACGAGCAGTACTTC
TRBV30	TRBJ2-3	few	TRBD2	CAWDGGVSTDTQYF	TGTGCCTGGGACGGGGGGGTTAGCACAGATACGCAGTATTTT
TRBV5-1	TRBJ1-4	many	.	CASSLGRAGDEKLFF	TGCGCCAGCAGCTTGGGGCGGGCAGGCGATGAAAAACTGTTTTTT
TRBV24-1	TRBJ2-1	many	TRBD2	CATSDPRSSGSNEQFF	TGTGCCACCAGTGATCCTCGGTCTAGCGGGAGCAATGAGCAGTTCTTC
TRBV5-1	TRBJ2-1	many	.	CASSLAGIGNEQFF	TGCGCCAGCAGCTTGGCCGGGATTGGCAATGAGCAGTTCTTC
TRBV4-1	TRBJ1-5	many	.	CASSQSGWRNQPQHF	TGCGCCAGCAGCCAGTCAGGGTGGCGCAATCAGCCCCAGCATTTT
TRBV15	TRBJ2-1	many	.	CATSRDQGGESYNEQFF	TGTGCCACCAGCAGAGATCAGGGCGGAGAAAGCTACAATGAGCAGTTCTTC
TRBV7-6	TRBJ1-6	many	TRBD1	CASSPGQGPGYNSPLHF	TGTGCCAGCAGCCCAGGACAGGGGCCGGGTTATAATTCACCCCTCCACTTT
TRBV28	TRBJ2-1	many	TRBD2	CASSDLAGGDNEQFF	TGTGCCAGCAGTGACCTAGCGGGAGGGGACAATGAGCAGTTCTTC
TRBV7-8	TRBJ2-5	many	TRBD1	CASSLPPGGWETQYF	TGTGCCAGCAGCTTACCGCCAGGGGGCTGGGAGACCCAGTACTTC
TRBV7-9	TRBJ1-2	many	TRBD1	CASSPGQGIYGYTF	TGTGCCAGCAGTCCGGGACAGGGAATATATGGCTACACCTTC
TRBV7-9	TRBJ2-7	many	TRBD2	CASSLEGLAVDEQYF	TGTGCCAGCAGCTTAGAAGGCCTAGCGGTAGACGAGCAGTACTTC
TRBV5-1	TRBJ1-6	many	TRBD1	CASSFSPPGQSNSPLHF	TGCGCCAGCAGCTTTTCCCCACCGGGACAGTCAAATTCACCCCTCCACTTT
TRBV24-1	TRBJ2-5	many	.	CATSDLAGGETQYF	TGTGCCACCAGTGATCTGGCCGGCGGGGAGACCCAGTACTTC
TRBV3-1	TRBJ1-2	many	.	CASSQDDTPHYGYTF	TGTGCCAGCAGCCAGGACGACACCCCTCACTATGGCTACACCTTC
TRBV5-6	TRBJ2-7	many	TRBD2	CASSPAGGISYEQYF	TGTGCCAGCAGCCCCGCCGGGGGGATATCCTACGAGCAGTACTTC
TRBV30	TRBJ1-5	.	.	CAWSVSSPNQPQHF	TGTGCCTGGAGTGTATCCAGCCCCAATCAGCCCCAGCATTTT
TRBV20-1	TRBJ2-5	many	.	CSAEQAQETQYF	TGCAGTGCGGAACAGGCACAAGAGACCCAGTACTTC
TRBV30	TRBJ1-1	.	.	CAWMRGSWADTEAFF	TGTGCCTGGATGCGTGGATCTTGGGCCGACACTGAAGCTTTCTTT
TRBV3-1	TRBJ2-7	many	.	CASSQEGQPYEQYF	TGTGCCAGCAGCCAAGAGGGTCAGCCTTACGAGCAGTACTTC
TRBV12-3/TRBV12-4	TRBJ1-4	many	.	CASGRQSNEKLFF	TGTGCCAGCGGGAGACAGTCTAATGAAAAACTGTTTTTT
TRBV6-6	TRBJ1-1	few	TRBD1	CASRSGGSAFF	TGTGCCAGCAGGTCAGGGGGCTCGGCTTTCTTT
TRBV29-1	TRBJ2-1	many	.	CSVENLRRESSYNEQFF	TGCAGCGTTGAGAACCTTAGACGGGAGAGCTCCTACAATGAGCAGTTCTTC
TRBV4-3	TRBJ1-4	many	.	CASSQDGDRNNEKLFF	TGCGCCAGCAGCCAAGATGGAGACAGGAACAATGAAAAACTGTTTTTT
TRBV20-1	TRBJ2-4	many	TRBD2	CSARRPAGLANIQYF	TGCAGTGCTAGAAGACCCGCGGGACTAGCGAACATTCAGTACTTC
TRBV7-9	TRBJ1-3	many	.	CASSPKGAGNTIYF	TGTGCCAGCAGCCCCAAGGGAGCTGGAAACACCATATATTTT
TRBV7-8	TRBJ1-1	many	.	CASSFGKGTEAFF	TGTGCCAGCAGCTTTGGTAAGGGCACTGAAGCTTTCTTT
TRBV27	TRBJ1-2	many	.	CASSLQATVFGGYTF	TGTGCCAGCAGTTTACAGGCGACCGTTTTTGGAGGCTACACCTTC
TRBV7-3	TRBJ1-2	many	TRBD1	CASSSTGGAGYTF	TGTGCCAGCAGCTCAACAGGGGGCGCGGGCTACACCTTC
TRBV20-1	TRBJ1-5	many	.	CSASSGEQPQHF	TGCAGTGCTAGTTCGGGGGAACAGCCCCAGCATTTT
TRBV20-1	TRBJ2-1	many	.	CSARDIGKTSYNEQFF	TGCAGTGCTAGAGATATAGGGAAAACCTCCTACAATGAGCAGTTCTTC
TRBV7-2	TRBJ2-4	many	.	CASSLAPPGIGKNIQYF	TGTGCCAGCAGCTTAGCCCCACCGGGGATCGGCAAAAACATTCAGTACTTC
TRBV5-1	TRBJ2-1	many	.	CASSPSGQAIEQFF	TGCGCCAGCAGCCCCTCGGGACAAGCAATTGAGCAGTTCTTC
TRBV7-2	TRBJ2-1	many	TRBD1	CASSFRTGLYNEQFF	TGTGCCAGCAGCTTCCGGACAGGGCTGTACAATGAGCAGTTCTTC
TRBV7-9	TRBJ1-6	many	.	CASSTSTGRYNSPLHF	TGTGCCAGCAGCACATCGACAGGCCGATATAATTCACCCCTCCACTTT
TRBV10-3	TRBJ2-1	many	.	CATVGYNEQFF	TGTGCCACAGTTGGCTACAATGAGCAGTTCTTC
TRBV7-2	TRBJ2-7	many	TRBD2	CASSVGLAGVGEQYF	TGTGCCAGCAGCGTGGGACTAGCGGGAGTTGGAGAGCAGTACTTC
TRBV12-3/TRBV12-4	TRBJ2-3	many	TRBD2	CASSSGPSGNTQYF	TGTGCCAGCAGTTCCGGCCCTAGCGGGAATACGCAGTATTTT
TRBV3-1	TRBJ2-6	many	TRBD1	CASSQLGGVGANVLTF	TGTGCCAGCAGCCAACTAGGGGGCGTTGGGGCCAACGTCCTGACTTTC
TRBV5-7	TRBJ2-5	many	TRBD1	CASSFSGGEETQYF	TGTGCCAGCAGCTTTTCAGGGGGCGAGGAGACCCAGTACTTC
TRBV12-3/TRBV12-4	TRBJ2-2	many	TRBD1	CASVGTVNTGELFF	TGTGCCAGCGTTGGGACAGTGAACACCGGGGAGCTGTTTTTT
TRBV7-9	TRBJ1-1	many	.	CASSPQSNTEAFF	TGTGCCAGCAGCCCCCAGAGTAACACTGAAGCTTTCTTT
TRBV6-5	TRBJ2-1	many	.	CASSYPAGGEQFF	TGTGCCAGCAGTTACCCGGCGGGTGGTGAGCAGTTCTTC
TRBV20-1	TRBJ2-3	many	TRBD1	CSARQGPDTQYF	TGCAGTGCCCGACAGGGCCCAGATACGCAGTATTTT
TRBV20-1	TRBJ2-3	many	.	CSASGSLGTDTQYF	TGCAGTGCTAGTGGTAGCCTGGGCACAGATACGCAGTATTTT
TRBV5-1	TRBJ2-7	many	.	CASNREGANLYEQYF	TGCGCCAGCAACAGGGAGGGGGCAAACCTTTACGAGCAGTACTTC
TRBV20-1	TRBJ1-2	many	TRBD1	CSARDLTGGSNYGYTF	TGCAGTGCTAGAGATCTAACAGGGGGATCTAACTATGGCTACACCTTC
TRBV5-1	TRBJ2-1	many	.	CASSSGPQDNEQFF	TGCGCCAGCAGCTCTGGACCGCAAGACAATGAGCAGTTCTTC
TRBV5-1	TRBJ2-5	many	TRBD1	CASSSTGAQETQYF	TGCGCCAGCAGCTCGACAGGGGCCCAAGAGACCCAGTACTTC
TRBV5-5	TRBJ1-5	many	TRBD1	CASSGDRGNQPQHF	TGTGCCAGCAGCGGCGACAGGGGGAATCAGCCCCAGCATTTT
TRBV5-1	TRBJ2-2	many	TRBD2	CASSLTSGAGELFF	TGCGCCAGCAGCTTAACTAGCGGGGCCGGGGAGCTGTTTTTT
TRBV20-1	TRBJ2-3	many	TRBD2	CSAREPGLADNTDTQYF	TGCAGTGCTAGGGAGCCGGGACTAGCGGATAATACAGATACGCAGTATTTT
TRBV28	TRBJ1-1	many	.	CATRLGQRNTEAFF	TGTGCCACCCGGTTGGGCCAGAGGAACACTGAAGCTTTCTTT
TRBV20-1	TRBJ2-1	many	TRBD2	CSASSGGAYNEQFF	TGCAGTGCTAGTAGCGGGGGGGCCTACAATGAGCAGTTCTTC
TRBV29-1	TRBJ2-3	many	TRBD1	CSVAGQGARDTQYF	TGCAGCGTCGCGGGACAGGGGGCAAGGGATACGCAGTATTTT
TRBV12-3/TRBV12-4	TRBJ1-3	.	.	CASRPRQQTSGNTIYF	TGTGCCAGCAGACCTCGACAGCAAACCTCTGGAAACACCATATATTTT